This T cell receptor beta chain was sequenced for a study of T cells in Graves' hyperthyroidism and ophthalmopathy. The germline gives CDR1 SEHNR, CDR2 FQNEAQ (reference sequence). The CDR3 has 15 amino acids. Amplified TCR beta CDR3 regions derived from RNA transcripts. A first-round RT-PCR of the TCR CDR3 used the HTBI primer set. One entry per CDR3 protein, called by TCRdb with MiXCR from the multiplex PCR reads. The table has about 380,000 distinct CDR3 sequences, around a sixth seen once. General observations from the study: Ophthalmopathy cases were set apart from stable hyperthyroidism by a 13 V-J model. Blood also contained most expanded thyroid clonotypes above 0.001.

As regards this clonotype: Its specificity is unknown. A much larger clone is a single base away; this may be a read error.

The source of the PBMCs was over 8.5 ml of fresh peripheral blood. The source is a man younger than 35 with Graves' ophthalmopathy. This sequence joins TRBV7-9 and TRBJ1-4, with a tentative D call TRBD1 (5 bases). What was sequenced was blood. DNA of the CDR3: TGTGCCAGCAGTTTCCAGGGAACAACTAATGGAAAACTGTTTTTT. This translates into CASSFQGTTNGKLFF.